The clone carrying this TCR beta chain was counted only a few times. Next came a second PCR, run for about 7 to 11 cycles, which used a sample-barcoded 5' primer along with a J-beta primer mix. TCRdb processed the 5' RACE reads anew with MiXCR; each CDR3 protein has one entry. The table records 750,000 to 850,000 distinct CDR3 sequences, 25% of them present only once. The CDR3 extends over 19 amino acids. Per the germline V gene, CDR1 is MNHEY and CDR2 is SVGAGI. J lost 2 bases, V lost 1 base, and 13 bases had no gene match. This record comes from a study of blood T cells in healthy people across ages. This same sample was also taken into another study, of T cells of mothers and their children. That source notes: Donors comprised a few healthy Caucasian mothers plus their six children. The entire RNA extract went into cDNA synthesis at approximately 1.6 ug per 15 ul. A primer called M1S, used in the second PCR, added sample barcodes and 2-4 random nucleotides. Slightly higher but non-significant overlap marked related mother-child pairs versus unrelated pairs.

The sample was blood. This TCR derives from a boy under 18 in good health. The chain combines TRBV6-5 with TRBJ2-5, with 10 bases matching TRBD2. The CDR3 is CASSYWALAGVLIQETQYF. The CDR3 nucleotides are TGTGCCAGCAGTTACTGGGCGCTAGCGGGAGTCCTTATTCAAGAGACCCAGTACTTC.